The 17 T cell receptor beta chains below all came from one sample that was sequenced in a study of T-cell memory formation after mild COVID-19. TCRdb fed the 5' RACE reads into MiXCR, producing one record per CDR3 protein. The sample lists roughly 250,000 distinct CDR3 sequences; about a sixth were seen once. What was sequenced was PBMCs or a T cell subset sorted from them (not recorded which). Receptors were obtained from a man aged 18-30 years who had mild COVID-19 (a few samples of this study predate the infection). Cell type and time point are not known.

This clonotype was observed many times. The V gene is TRBV6-5, the J gene TRBJ2-2; perhaps TRBD2 as D (6 bases). Germline V gives CDR1 MNHEY, CDR2 SVGAGI. The CDR3 covers 14 residues. V was trimmed by 6 bases and J by 1 base, leaving 9 bases between them. CDR3 loop: CASSRDLNTGELFF. The CDR3 coding sequence is TGTGCCAGCAGCCGGGACTTGAACACCGGGGAGCTGTTTTTT.

This sequence joins TRBV20-1 and TRBJ2-1, with 11 bases matching TRBD2. The CDR3 spans 17 residues. The V gene end was trimmed by 3 bases and the J gene end by 5 bases; junction bases not matched to a gene: 12. Germline V lookup: CDR1 DFQATT, CDR2 SNEGSKA (reference sequence). The CDR3, as DNA: TGCAGTGCTAGGTCCCTAGCGGGGGGCGACAACGACAATGAGCAGTTCTTC. This gives the protein CSARSLAGGDNDNEQFF.

This clonotype appeared a few times. The chain has TRBV5-1 and TRBJ1-2, with 10 positions matching TRBD1. CDR3 length equals 16 residues. The J segment lost 7 bases and the V segment lost 0 bases, leaving 9 bases of the junction unmatched. Per the germline V gene, CDR1 is SGHRS and CDR2 is YFSETQ. DNA of the CDR3: TGCGCCAGCAGCTTGGATTTACCGGGACAGGGGTTTGGCTACACCTTC. Encoded protein: CASSLDLPGQGFGYTF.

This chain connects TRBV5-1 to TRBJ2-3; 10 bases line up with TRBD1. V lost 6 bases and J lost 5; bases outside the gene matches: 9. The CDR3 runs 15 residues. The germline gives CDR1 SGHRS, CDR2 YFSETQ. CDR3 amino acids: CASNPGQGRIDTQYF. CDR3 coding DNA: TGCGCCAGCAACCCGGGACAGGGGAGGATAGATACGCAGTATTTT.

This rearrangement joins TRBV12-3 or TRBV12-4 to TRBJ2-5; 7 nucleotides align to TRBD2. The V segment lost 4 bases and the J segment 2 bases; nucleotides outside the gene matches: 4. The CDR3 runs 14 residues. CDR3 protein: CASSWGGGQETQYF. As DNA, the CDR3 is TGTGCCAGCAGTTGGGGGGGAGGGCAAGAGACCCAGTACTTC.

This clonotype has a count of ten or more. The V call is TRBV5-1, the J call TRBJ2-2; 9 nucleotides agree with TRBD1. The ends lost 3 bases at V and 3 bases at J; junction bases unmatched: 9. Germline V gene lookup returns CDR1 SGHRS and CDR2 YFSETQ. CDR3 length equals 17 residues. The CDR3 protein is CASSSIQGAWDTGELFF. The CDR3 nucleotides read TGCGCCAGCAGCTCCATACAGGGGGCTTGGGACACCGGGGAGCTGTTTTTT.

The chain is built from TRBV20-1 and TRBJ2-7, with 10 positions matching TRBD1. CDR1 and CDR2 from the germline V gene are DFQATT and SNEGSKA (reference sequence). V was clipped by 5 bases and J by 4 bases; unmatched bases: 5. This CDR3 comprises 13 residues. CDR3 sequence: CSARRDRGYEQYF. CDR3 sequence (DNA): TGCAGTGCTCGACGGGACAGGGGTTACGAGCAGTACTTC.

This clonotype was detected ten times or more. The chain uses TRBV20-1 and TRBJ2-1; a possible D gene is TRBD2 (5 bases). CDR1 is DFQATT, CDR2 SNEGSKA, per germline (reference sequence). Trimming pared 1 base from V and 3 bases from J, leaving 10 bases between. This CDR3 contains 14 residues. The DNA for the CDR3 is TGCAGTGCTAGAGTGGTAGCGAACTACAATGAGCAGTTCTTC. Its translation is CSARVVANYNEQFF.

This clonotype has more than one count but fewer than ten. The chain couples TRBV20-1 to TRBJ2-7; maybe TRBD2 (6 bases). There are 17 residues in the CDR3. The germline CDR1 and CDR2 sequences are DFQATT and SNEGSKA (reference sequence). V was clipped by 0 bases and J by 1 base, with 19 bases between them. CDR3 sequence reads: CSARDRGTGGSSYEQYF. The DNA of the CDR3 is TGCAGTGCTAGAGATCGGGGGACGGGTGGGTCATCCTACGAGCAGTACTTC.

This clonotype showed up many times. The chain links TRBV6-6 to TRBJ1-6; 7 bases map to TRBD1. CDR3 length: 14 amino acids. The V and J ends lost 6 bases and 10 bases, in that order; junction bases with no gene match: 9. Germline lookup yields CDR1 MNHNY and CDR2 SVGAGI (reference sequence). The CDR3 DNA is TGTGCCAGCAGGCGGACAGGACAGATCTCACCCCTCCACTTT. It codes for CASRRTGQISPLHF.

The gene calls are TRBV25-1 and TRBJ2-7; 7 bases match TRBD2. Losses at the gene ends were 4 bases for V and 4 bases for J; bases not matched to a gene: 4. The germline CDR1 and CDR2 sequences are MGHDK and SYGVNS. This CDR3 region has 13 residues. DNA for the CDR3: TGTGCCAGCAGTGTCCACGGGGGGTACGAGCAGTACTTC. Amino acids: CASSVHGGYEQYF.

J is TRBJ2-6 and V is TRBV9; D may be TRBD1 (6 bases). V shed 2 bases and J shed 0 bases, with 12 bases lying between them. Germline CDR1 and CDR2: SGDLS and YYNGEE. This CDR3 has 17 amino acids. CDR3: CASSVRDTNSGANVLTF. CDR3 nucleotide sequence: TGTGCCAGCAGCGTCCGGGACACGAACTCTGGGGCCAACGTCCTGACTTTC.

The V and J genes are TRBV23-1 and TRBJ1-1, with D perhaps TRBD1 (5 bases). TRBV23-1 is annotated as an ORF whose role is uncertain. This CDR3 region has 15 residues. V was trimmed by 7 bases and J by 3 bases, leaving 18 bases between them. CDR3 sequence reads: CASTRLDRGDTEAFF. The CDR3, as DNA: TGCGCCAGCACCCGATTGGACCGAGGGGACACTGAAGCTTTCTTT.

The rearrangement links TRBV9 to TRBJ2-5; D possibly corresponds to TRBD1 (5 bases). V was pared by 0 bases and J by 4 bases, with 13 bases between. The CDR3 covers 15 residues. CDR1 SGDLS and CDR2 YYNGEE come from the germline V gene. CDR3 region: CASSVAAGLGETQYF. The CDR3 DNA reads as TGTGCCAGCAGCGTAGCCGCAGGGCTAGGAGAGACCCAGTACTTC.

V usage is TRBV7-6 and J usage is TRBJ2-2; D unresolved. This CDR3 contains 14 residues. With 5 bases removed from V and 4 bases from J, the gap between germline ends came to 11 bases. CDR1 is SGHVS, CDR2 FNYEAQ, per germline. The CDR3 spells CASSARSTTGELFF. CDR3 bases: TGTGCCAGCAGCGCCCGGTCGACCACCGGGGAGCTGTTTTTT.

There are a few counts of this clonotype. V usage is TRBV12-3 or TRBV12-4 and J usage is TRBJ2-1; 9 nucleotides align to TRBD1. The V and J ends lost 6 bases and 1 base, in that order; junction bases with no gene match: 7. The CDR3 covers 16 residues. The CDR3 region has the DNA TGTGCCAGCAGCCGGGGACAGGGCGGGTCCTACAATGAGCAGTTCTTC. It encodes CASSRGQGGSYNEQFF.

This clonotype was picked up a small number of times. The chain couples TRBV20-1 to TRBJ2-5; 11 positions match TRBD2. Germline-derived CDR1 and CDR2 are DFQATT and SNEGSKA (reference sequence). With V trimmed by 0 bases and J by 1 base, 1 base remained unmatched. CDR3 length equals 15 residues. The CDR3 here is CSARETSGAQETQYF. The CDR3 DNA follows: TGCAGTGCTAGAGAGACTAGCGGGGCCCAAGAGACCCAGTACTTC.